This T cell receptor (beta chain) was documented in a study of T-cell memory formation after mild COVID-19 (dated by TCRdb to the early 2020s). About the investigation overall: TCR sequence clusters from the two donors were found to be largely donor specific. Longitudinal TCRalpha and TCRbeta repertoire sequencing tracked T-cell clones expanding and contracting after mild COVID-19 in two donors. Two young, previously healthy adult volunteers made up the cohort, one male and one female. The paper's findings and limits, for the study overall: Only a couple of mild cases were covered by the study, and larger cohorts that include severe cases with pre-infection samples were considered necessary. Some responding clones were detected in pre-infection memory, suggesting pre-existing cross-reactive memory T cells joined the SARS-CoV-2 response. Contracting CD4+ clones were located mainly in the CM and EM memory subsets, whereas CD8+ clones were found to be enriched in EMRA. Clones that contracted from day 15 to 85 showed balanced CD4/CD8 phenotypes, whereas a second wave of clones that expanded from day 15 to 37 leaned towards CD4+. SARS-CoV-2 specificity was not confirmed for the second-wave clones peaking on day 37.

Ficoll-Paque density gradient centrifugation was used to isolate PBMCs. This clonotype was seen ten or more times. This receptor's antigen is unknown. No much larger clone is present one base from it, and per-base qualities are unavailable. The instrument was an Illumina NovaSeq 6000. Using 5'RACE with constant-segment primers, TCRalpha and TCRbeta cDNA libraries were constructed, with sample barcodes and unique molecular identifiers added in the process. Trizol reagent was used to extract RNA from every sample. Libraries were amplified in two PCR steps, with a second sample barcode and Illumina TruSeq adapters added in the second step. Libraries were sequenced on an Illumina NovaSeq with 2 x 150 bp paired-end reads. Under the source paper's analysis protocol: The reads were demultiplexed and collapsed into UMI-guided consensus sequences using migec v1.2.7. Using mixcr v2.1.11, the UMI consensuses were aligned to TRA and TRB V and J templates and assembled into clonotypes. Expanded or contracted clonotypes were those called significant by both edgeR and NoisET, with noise models trained on biological replicates. For edgeR calls, a false discovery rate-adjusted p below 0.01 and a log2 fold-change threshold of 1 were applied. As an exploratory analysis of dynamics, max-normalized trajectories of the 1000 most abundant clonotypes were examined by PCA with hierarchical clustering. Separately sequenced CD4+ and CD8+ repertoires were used to assign the CD4 or CD8 phenotype of responding clones. The public reads were reanalyzed by TCRdb: fastp trimming at Q25, MiXCR alignment, in-frame beta chains only. Rows with a matching CDR3 protein are joined into one entry that keeps the most common DNA and genes. TCRdb, not the original authors, processed these V and J calls. A total of about 430,000 distinct CDR3 sequences appear in this sample, roughly 18% of them only once. 20% to 25% of the sample belongs to the ten largest clones.

V and J lose 2 bases and 7 bases, and a span of 18 bases separates them. From the germline V gene, CDR1 is SGHAT and CDR2 is FQNNGV. Inclusive of the bounding cysteine and phenylalanine, the CDR3 is 16 residues long. Just CDR3 DNA is preserved here, 48 bases in frame from base 1. The rearranged chain carries TRBV11-2 and TRBJ2-1, with TRBD2 tentatively as D gene (6 bases match). The sample consisted of PBMCs or a T cell subset sorted from them (not recorded which). This clonotype was obtained from a man aged 18 to 29 who had mild COVID-19 (a few samples of this study predate the infection). The sample titles of this study are shuffled in the database, so cell type and time point are left out; the donor was told from shared clones. The DNA sequence is as follows: TGTGCCAGCAGCTTATTTCGGGGGTCCATGGGGAATGAGCAGTTCTTC. Its amino acids are CASSLFRGSMGNEQFF.